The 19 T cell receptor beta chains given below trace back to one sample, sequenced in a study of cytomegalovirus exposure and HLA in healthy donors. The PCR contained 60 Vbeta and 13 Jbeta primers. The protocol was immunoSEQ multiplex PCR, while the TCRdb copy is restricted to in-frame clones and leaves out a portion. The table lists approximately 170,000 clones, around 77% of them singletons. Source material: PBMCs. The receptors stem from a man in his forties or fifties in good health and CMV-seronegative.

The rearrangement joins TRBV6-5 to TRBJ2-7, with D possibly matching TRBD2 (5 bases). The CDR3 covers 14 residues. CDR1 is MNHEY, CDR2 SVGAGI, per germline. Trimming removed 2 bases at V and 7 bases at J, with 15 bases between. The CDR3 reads CASSYGVLSGEQYF. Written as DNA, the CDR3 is TGTGCCAGCAGTTACGGCGTCCTCTCGGGGGAGCAGTACTTC.

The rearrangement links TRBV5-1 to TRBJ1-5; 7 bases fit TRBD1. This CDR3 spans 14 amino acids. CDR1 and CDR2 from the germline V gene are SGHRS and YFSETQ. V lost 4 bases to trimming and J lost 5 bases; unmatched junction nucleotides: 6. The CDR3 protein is CASSTTGVDQPQHF. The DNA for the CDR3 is TGCGCCAGCAGCACTACAGGGGTAGATCAGCCCCAGCATTTT.

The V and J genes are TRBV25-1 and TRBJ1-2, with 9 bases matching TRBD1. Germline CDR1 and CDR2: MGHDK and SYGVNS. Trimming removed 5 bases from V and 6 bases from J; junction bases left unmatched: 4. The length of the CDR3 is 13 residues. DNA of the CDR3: TGTGCCAGCAGTTTTTGGGACAGGGATGGCTACACCTTC. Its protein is CASSFWDRDGYTF.

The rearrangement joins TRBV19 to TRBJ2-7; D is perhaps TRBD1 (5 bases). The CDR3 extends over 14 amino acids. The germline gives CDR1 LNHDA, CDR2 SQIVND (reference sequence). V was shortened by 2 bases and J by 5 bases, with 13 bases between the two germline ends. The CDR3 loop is CASSIRGRSNEQYF. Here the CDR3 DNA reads TGTGCCAGTAGTATAAGGGGCAGGAGCAACGAGCAGTACTTC. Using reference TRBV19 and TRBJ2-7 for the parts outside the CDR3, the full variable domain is DGGITQSPKYLFRKEGQNVTLSCEQNLNHDAMYWYRQDPGQGLRLIYYSQIVNDFQKGDIAEGYSVSREKKESFPLTVTSAQKNPTAFYLCASSIRGRSNEQYFGPGTRLTVT.

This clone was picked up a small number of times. The CDR3, as DNA: TGTGCCAGCAGTTTGCGGGATACGCAGTATTTT. The encoded protein is CASSLRDTQYF. The J gene is TRBJ2-3, the V gene TRBV27; no firm D call. Between the trimmed V and J ends, which lost 3 bases and 6 bases, there was a span of 4 bases. The germline V gene has CDR1 MNHEY and CDR2 SMNVEV (reference sequence). The CDR3 consists of 11 residues.

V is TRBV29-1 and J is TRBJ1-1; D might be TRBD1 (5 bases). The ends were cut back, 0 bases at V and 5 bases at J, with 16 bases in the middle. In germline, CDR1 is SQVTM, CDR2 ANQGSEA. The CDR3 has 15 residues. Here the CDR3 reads CSVEDLGRGRTEAFF. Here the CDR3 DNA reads TGCAGCGTTGAAGATCTCGGAAGGGGTAGAACTGAAGCTTTCTTT.

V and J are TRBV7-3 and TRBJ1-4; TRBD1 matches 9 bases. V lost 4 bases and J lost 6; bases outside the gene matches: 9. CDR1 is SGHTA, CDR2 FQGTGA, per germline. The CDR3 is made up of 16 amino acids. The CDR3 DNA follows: TGTGCCAGCAGCTCATTCTCCGGGACAGGGTATGAAAAACTGTTTTTT. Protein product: CASSSFSGTGYEKLFF. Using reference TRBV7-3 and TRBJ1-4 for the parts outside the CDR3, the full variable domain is GAGVSQTPSNKVTEKGKYVELRCDPISGHTALYWYRQSLGQGPEFLIYFQGTGAADDSGLPNDRFFAVRPEGSVSTLKIQRTERGDSAVYLCASSSFSGTGYEKLFFGSGTQLSVL.

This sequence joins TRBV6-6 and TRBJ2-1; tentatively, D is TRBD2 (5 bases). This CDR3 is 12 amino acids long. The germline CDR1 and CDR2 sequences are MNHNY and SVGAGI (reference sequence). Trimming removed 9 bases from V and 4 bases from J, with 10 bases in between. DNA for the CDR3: TGTGCCAGTAGAGGGTTGTACAATGAGCAGTTCTTC. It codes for CASRGLYNEQFF.

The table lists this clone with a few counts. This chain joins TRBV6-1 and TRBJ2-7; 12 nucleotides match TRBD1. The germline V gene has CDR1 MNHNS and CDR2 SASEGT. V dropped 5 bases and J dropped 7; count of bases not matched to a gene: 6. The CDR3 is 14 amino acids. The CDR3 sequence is CASSWDRGLGEQYV. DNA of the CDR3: TGTGCCAGCAGTTGGGACAGGGGGCTGGGGGAGCAGTACGTC.

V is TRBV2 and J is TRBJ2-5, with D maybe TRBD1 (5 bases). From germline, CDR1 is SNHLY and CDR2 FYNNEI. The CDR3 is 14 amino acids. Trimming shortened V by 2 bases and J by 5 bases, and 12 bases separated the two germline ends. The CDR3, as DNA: TGTGCCAGCAGTGAATACAGGCCAGGCGAGACCCAGTACTTC. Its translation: CASSEYRPGETQYF.

The CDR3 DNA sequence: TGCAGCGTTACAGTCACGGGGAACAATCAGCCCCAGCATTTT. It is translated as CSVTVTGNNQPQHF. This sequence joins TRBV29-1 and TRBJ1-5; D unclear. V was shortened by 5 bases and J by 3 bases, with 14 bases between the two germline ends. Germline lookup yields CDR1 SQVTM and CDR2 ANQGSEA. CDR3 length: 14 amino acids. Variable domain in full (rest from reference TRBV29-1 and TRBJ1-5): SAVISQKPSRDICQRGTSLTIQCQVDSQVTMMFWYRQQPGQSLTLIATANQGSEATYESGFVIDKFPISRPNLTFSTLTVSNMSPEDSSIYLCSVTVTGNNQPQHFGDGTRLSIL.

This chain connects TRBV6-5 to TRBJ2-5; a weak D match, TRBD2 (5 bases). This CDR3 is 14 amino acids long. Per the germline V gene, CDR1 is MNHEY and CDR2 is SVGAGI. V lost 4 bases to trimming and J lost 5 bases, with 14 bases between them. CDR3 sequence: CASSLGGWEETQYF. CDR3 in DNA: TGTGCCAGCAGTTTAGGTGGGTGGGAGGAGACCCAGTACTTC.

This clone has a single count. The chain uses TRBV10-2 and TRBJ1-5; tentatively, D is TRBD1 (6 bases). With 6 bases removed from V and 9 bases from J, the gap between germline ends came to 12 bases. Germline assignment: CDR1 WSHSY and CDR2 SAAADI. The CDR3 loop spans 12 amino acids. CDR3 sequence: CASRLQGGPQHF. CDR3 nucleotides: TGCGCCAGCAGGTTACAGGGTGGGCCCCAGCATTTT.

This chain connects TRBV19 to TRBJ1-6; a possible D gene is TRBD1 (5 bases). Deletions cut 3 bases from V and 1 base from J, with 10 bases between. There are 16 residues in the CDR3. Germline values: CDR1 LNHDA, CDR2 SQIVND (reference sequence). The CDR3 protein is CASSMQGGSYNSPLHF. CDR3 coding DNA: TGTGCCAGTAGTATGCAGGGAGGATCCTATAATTCACCCCTCCACTTT.

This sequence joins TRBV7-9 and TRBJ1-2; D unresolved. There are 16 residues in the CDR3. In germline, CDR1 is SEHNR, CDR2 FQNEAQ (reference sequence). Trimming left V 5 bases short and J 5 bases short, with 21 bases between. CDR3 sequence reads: CASSRGPTTFFYGYTF. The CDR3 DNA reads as TGTGCCAGCAGCCGCGGACCGACTACTTTTTTTTATGGCTACACCTTC. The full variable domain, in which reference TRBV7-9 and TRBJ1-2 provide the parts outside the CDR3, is DTGVSQNPRHKITKRGQNVTFRCDPISEHNRLYWYRQTLGQGPEFLTYFQNEAQLEKSRLLSDRFSAERPKGSFSTLEIQRTEQGDSAMYLCASSRGPTTFFYGYTFGSGTRLTVV.

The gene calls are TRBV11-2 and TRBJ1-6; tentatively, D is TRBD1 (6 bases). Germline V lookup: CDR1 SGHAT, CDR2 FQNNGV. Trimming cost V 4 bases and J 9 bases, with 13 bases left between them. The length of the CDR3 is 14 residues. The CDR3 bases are TGTGCCAGCAGCTCACAGGGATCCGGTTCACCCCTCCACTTT. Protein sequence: CASSSQGSGSPLHF.

CDR3 DNA: TGTGCCATCAGTGAGTCGAGTTATGGCTACACCTTC. Protein product: CAISESSYGYTF. V and J are TRBV10-3 and TRBJ1-2; D is undetermined. The V end lost 0 bases, the J end lost 5 bases, and 4 bases lay between the germline ends. The CDR3 length is 12 residues. Germline V CDR1 and CDR2: ENHRY, SYGVKD.

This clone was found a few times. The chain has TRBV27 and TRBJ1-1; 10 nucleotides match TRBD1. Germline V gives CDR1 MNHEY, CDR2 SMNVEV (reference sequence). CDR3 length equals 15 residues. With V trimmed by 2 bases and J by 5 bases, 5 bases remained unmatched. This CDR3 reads CASSLRTGGWTEAFF. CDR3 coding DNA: TGTGCCAGCAGTTTACGGACAGGGGGTTGGACTGAAGCTTTCTTT.

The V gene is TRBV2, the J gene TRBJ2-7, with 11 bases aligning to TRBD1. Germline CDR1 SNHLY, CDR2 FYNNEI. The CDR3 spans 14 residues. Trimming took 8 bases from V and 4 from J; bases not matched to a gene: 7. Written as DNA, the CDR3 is TGTGCCAGCGGAGGGACAGGGGGGATTTACGAGCAGTACTTC. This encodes CASGGTGGIYEQYF.